This T cell receptor beta chain was recovered during a study of OX40 agonist ivuxolimab in advanced cancers. As for the study in general: Ivuxolimab, an antibody that agonizes OX40 (CD134), was administered to the patients. Partial responses occurred in Three dose-escalation patients, one with hepatocellular carcinoma and two with cutaneous melanoma.

Profiling relied on immunoSEQ multiplex PCR, and the TCRdb table lists in-frame clones only, not all of them. The data hold roughly 23,000 clones, with approximately 81% observed a single time. Per the germline V gene, CDR1 is SEHNR and CDR2 is FQNEAQ (reference sequence). The CDR3 runs to 10 residues. Trimming cost V 4 bases and J 5 bases, with 2 bases left between them. The source material was CD4+ or CD8+ T cells sorted from blood, sampled in a trial of the OX40 agonist ivuxolimab. This sequence joins TRBV7-9 and TRBJ1-2; no definite D call. The clonotype was recovered from an adult with an advanced solid tumor such as melanoma, head and neck, liver or kidney cancer. The DNA of the CDR3 is TGTGCCAGCAGCTCTTATGGCTACACCTTC. Protein sequence: CASSSYGYTF. Based on the CDR3 plus reference TRBV7-9 and TRBJ1-2, the full variable domain is DTGVSQNPRHKITKRGQNVTFRCDPISEHNRLYWYRQTLGQGPEFLTYFQNEAQLEKSRLLSDRFSAERPKGSFSTLEIQRTEQGDSAMYLCASSSYGYTFGSGTRLTVV.